This TCR beta chain emerged from a study of cytomegalovirus exposure and HLA in healthy donors. Regarding this clone: What it recognizes is unknown.

Study-level points and caveats: In an earlier analysis, most TCR beta V segments were productive about 87% or about 30% of the time.

Amplification used 60 Vbeta primers and 13 Jbeta primers. Original handling: There were around 78 million unique TCR beta chains by a later count, and approximately 11 million of them were shared. Data came from immunoSEQ multiplex PCR; TCRdb stores just in-frame clones and leaves some out. V, J and clone size are taken as reported in that table, and D and trimming were inferred from the DNA itself. This table holds around 130,000 clones, about 83% found once. CDR1 MNHEY and CDR2 SMNVEV come from the germline V gene (reference sequence). There are 18 residues in the CDR3. V was pared by 2 bases and J by 7 bases, with 19 bases of the junction left unmatched.

The sequenced sample was PBMCs. The J gene is TRBJ1-1, the V gene TRBV27; 7 bases are a match to TRBD1. The clonotype was recovered from a girl aged 2-10 years in good health and CMV-seronegative. The DNA of the CDR3 is TGTGCCAGCAGTTTAGCCCAACCGAGGGGGCGCGGTGCAAATGAAGCTTTCTTT. It translates to CASSLAQPRGRGANEAFF.